Following are 23 T cell receptor beta chains from one sample sequenced in a study of T cells in Graves' hyperthyroidism and ophthalmopathy. The source material, RNA transcripts, was used to amplify TCR beta CDR3 regions. First-round RT-PCR targeting the TCR CDR3 was performed with the HTBI primer set. TCRdb recomputed calls from the multiplex PCR reads with MiXCR, one row per CDR3 protein. The sample lists about 610,000 distinct CDR3 sequences; roughly 46% were seen once. The specimen was peripheral blood or thyroid tissue (not recorded which). The receptor set was obtained from a woman aged 18-29 years with Graves' hyperthyroidism.

The V gene is TRBV20-1, the J gene TRBJ2-6; the D is unclear. Germline V CDR1 and CDR2: DFQATT, SNEGSKA (reference sequence). V was shortened by 6 bases and J by 0 bases, with 15 bases between the two germline ends. The CDR3 spans 16 residues. The CDR3 DNA reads TGCAGTGCAGACGACCCGCTGAGCTCTGGGGCCAACGTCCTGACTTTC. Translating gives CSADDPLSSGANVLTF.

CDR3 in amino acids: CSVKDARGNTF. The CDR3, as DNA: TGCAGCGTTAAGGACGCACGTGGAAACACCTTC. The rearrangement uses TRBV29-1 and TRBJ1-2; D remains ambiguous. Germline CDR1 and CDR2: SQVTM and ANQGSEA. The CDR3 covers 11 residues. V dropped 5 bases and J dropped 12 bases, with 16 bases sitting between them. The entire variable domain, with the rest obtained from reference TRBV29-1 and TRBJ1-2, is as follows: SAVISQKPSRDICQRGTSLTIQCQVDSQVTMMFWYRQQPGQSLTLIATANQGSEATYESGFVIDKFPISRPNLTFSTLTVSNMSPEDSSIYLCSVKDARGNTFGSGTRLTVV.

This clonotype was counted ten times or more. The rearrangement links TRBV6-5 to TRBJ1-4, with D perhaps TRBD1 (6 bases). This CDR3 contains 15 residues. V lost 0 bases and J lost 5, with 10 bases in between. Germline V gene lookup returns CDR1 MNHEY and CDR2 SVGAGI. CDR3: CASSYSGQANEKLFF. The CDR3, as DNA: TGTGCCAGCAGTTACTCGGGACAAGCGAATGAAAAACTGTTTTTT.

The chain's CDR3 is CAIKPTAGSHTDTQYF. In nucleotides, the CDR3 is TGTGCCATCAAACCCACGGCGGGATCGCACACAGATACGCAGTATTTT. This sequence joins TRBV10-3 and TRBJ2-3; a weak D match, TRBD2 (6 bases). The germline V gene encodes CDR1 ENHRY and CDR2 SYGVKD. The CDR3 has 16 amino acids. V lost 7 bases and J lost 2, with 19 bases in between.

The chain links TRBV29-1 to TRBJ2-3; TRBD1 matches 9 bases. Germline V gene sequence: CDR1 SQVTM, CDR2 ANQGSEA. The CDR3 sequence is 14 residues long. Trimming cost V 6 bases and J 4 bases; bases outside gene matches: 8. CDR3 in DNA: TGCAGCGTGGTGCCGGGACAGGGATCAGATACGCAGTATTTT. Protein: CSVVPGQGSDTQYF.

This clonotype was counted many times. This chain connects TRBV6-2 or TRBV6-3 to TRBJ2-7; D ambiguous. Germline lookup yields CDR1 MNHEY and CDR2 SVGEGT. The CDR3 has 11 residues. V lost 5 bases and J 5 bases, leaving 7 bases between the germline ends. The CDR3 coding sequence is TGTGCCAGCAGTAACGCGAACGAGCAGTACTTC. The encoded protein is CASSNANEQYF.

The rearrangement joins TRBV7-2 to TRBJ2-7; 13 positions agree with TRBD2. V gave up 5 bases and J gave up 7 bases; unmatched junction bases: 8. The CDR3 is 15 residues long. Germline loops: CDR1 SGHTA, CDR2 FQGNSA. The CDR3 protein is CASSPLAGGYNEQYF. CDR3 coding DNA: TGTGCCAGCAGCCCACTAGCGGGGGGGTACAATGAGCAGTACTTC.

This clonotype was seen ten or more times. V is TRBV4-3 and J is TRBJ1-2; the D gene is possibly TRBD1 (5 bases). V was clipped by 4 bases and J by 4 bases, with 16 bases between them. The germline CDR1 and CDR2 sequences are LGHNA and YSLEER. CDR3 length: 15 amino acids. CDR3 coding DNA: TGCGCCAGCAGCCCAGGCGGATGGGACCCCTATGGCTACACCTTC. Residues: CASSPGGWDPYGYTF.

The CDR3 spells CASSATQGSGSGRREETQYF. In DNA form, the CDR3 reads TGTGCCAGCAGTGCAACCCAGGGGTCGGGTAGCGGGAGGAGGGAAGAGACCCAGTACTTC. This chain uses TRBV7-3 with TRBJ2-5; 10 positions agree with TRBD2. The CDR3 runs to 20 residues. Germline values: CDR1 SGHTA, CDR2 FQGTGA. The V gene end was trimmed by 6 bases and the J gene end by 3 bases; junction bases not matched to a gene: 22.

This sequence joins TRBV15 and TRBJ2-7, with a weak D call TRBD1 (7 bases). V lost 1 base and J lost 3, with 19 bases in between. The CDR3 extends over 17 amino acids. Per the germline V gene, CDR1 is LNHNV and CDR2 is YYDKDF (reference sequence). CDR3 nucleotides: TGTGCCACCAGCAGAGGACCAGGGGCAGGGGGACTCTACGAGCAGTACTTC. As protein: CATSRGPGAGGLYEQYF.

There are a few counts of this clonotype. The J gene is TRBJ2-2, the V gene TRBV3-1, with 7 bases fitting TRBD2. The germline CDR1 and CDR2 sequences are LGHDT and YNNKEL (reference sequence). The length of the CDR3 is 15 residues. The J segment lost 7 bases and the V segment lost 7 bases, leaving 12 bases of the junction unmatched. CDR3 amino acids: CASNMAGARSGELFF. The CDR3 DNA sequence: TGTGCCAGCAATATGGCGGGAGCCAGGAGCGGGGAGCTGTTTTTT.

This clonotype was recorded at least ten times. The CDR3 DNA sequence: TGTGCCAGCGGTCAGCCCCAGCATTTT. Residues: CASGQPQHF. The V gene is TRBV2, the J gene TRBJ1-5; D is unclear. Germline CDR1 reads SNHLY; CDR2 reads FYNNEI. Trimming took off 8 bases at V and 6 bases at J, with 2 bases between the two ends. This CDR3 is built from 9 residues.

Note on this clonotype: Its ends do not fully match the called genes, so a read error is possible. The rearrangement links TRBV7-2 to TRBJ2-7; TRBD2 is a possible D gene (6 bases). The CDR3 length is 14 residues. From germline, CDR1 is SGHTA and CDR2 FQGNSA. The CDR3 loop reads CASGRDSNSYERYF. DNA of the CDR3: TGCGCCAGCGGTCGGGACTCCAACTCCTACGAGCGGTACTTC.

This clonotype has a count of ten or more. The V gene is TRBV10-3, the J gene TRBJ2-1, with 7 bases matching TRBD2. There are 13 residues in the CDR3. CDR1 is ENHRY and CDR2 is SYGVKD in the germline V gene. V dropped 0 bases and J dropped 8; count of bases not matched to a gene: 1. The CDR3 DNA reads TGTGCCATCAGTGAGTCCCTAGCGGATGAGCAGTTCTTC. This codes for CAISESLADEQFF.

This clonotype was picked up many times. The genes are TRBV7-9 and TRBJ1-2; the D is unclear. Trimming removed 5 bases at V and 7 bases at J, with 17 bases between. There are 14 residues in the CDR3. Per the germline V gene, CDR1 is SEHNR and CDR2 is FQNEAQ (reference sequence). DNA of the CDR3: TGTGCCAGCAGCGCTCCATCCCTGAGTGGTGGCTACACCTTC. Protein product: CASSAPSLSGGYTF.

This clonotype was seen repeatedly, ten times or more. The chain uses TRBV5-1 and TRBJ2-7; D possibly corresponds to TRBD2 (6 bases). The V and J ends lost 2 bases and 4 bases respectively, with 13 bases between them. CDR1 and CDR2 from the germline V gene are SGHRS and YFSETQ. The CDR3 spans 14 residues. In DNA, the CDR3 is TGCGCCAGCAGCTTCGGGGGAGTGGAGTACGAGCAGTACTTC. This codes for CASSFGGVEYEQYF.

This clonotype was picked up many times. This chain links TRBV29-1 with TRBJ2-2; 9 bases are a match to TRBD1. Germline lookup yields CDR1 SQVTM and CDR2 ANQGSEA. J lost 0 bases, V lost 7 bases, and 9 bases had no gene match. The CDR3 sequence is 16 residues long. The CDR3 region has the DNA TGCAGCGCCAAAACAGGGGGCTATGCGAACACCGGGGAGCTGTTTTTT. It codes for CSAKTGGYANTGELFF.

The chain uses TRBV5-8 and TRBJ1-5; weak D call: TRBD1 (5 bases). V was trimmed by 7 bases and J by 0 bases, leaving 17 bases between them. Germline values: CDR1 SGHTS, CDR2 YDEGEE. The CDR3 contains 16 residues. The CDR3 nucleotides read TGTGCCAGCTCACCCGGCGGACAACTTAGCAATCAGCCCCAGCATTTT. Encoded protein: CASSPGGQLSNQPQHF. Looking up the rest from reference TRBV5-8 and TRBJ1-5 gives the full variable domain: EAGVTQSPTHLIKTRGQQATLRCSPISGHTSVYWYQQALGLGLQFLLWYDEGEERNRGNFPPRFSGRQFPNYSSELNVNALELEDSALYLCASSPGGQLSNQPQHFGDGTRLSIL.

The V gene is TRBV5-1, the J gene TRBJ1-1, with no clear D. Between the trimmed V and J ends, which lost 4 bases and 4 bases, there was a span of 8 bases. Germline CDR1 and CDR2: SGHRS and YFSETQ. The CDR3 spans 12 residues. CDR3 loop: CASSRMATEAFF. Written as DNA, the CDR3 is TGCGCCAGCAGCAGGATGGCCACTGAAGCTTTCTTT.

This clonotype was detected only a few times. J is TRBJ2-3 and V is TRBV10-3, with TRBD2 matching 9 bases. The ends lost 4 bases at V and 2 bases at J; junction bases unmatched: 4. This CDR3 region has 15 residues. Germline CDR1 reads ENHRY; CDR2 reads SYGVKD. Written as DNA, the CDR3 is TGTGCCATCAGTGTCCTAGCGGGGTTCACAGATACGCAGTATTTT. Translation gives CAISVLAGFTDTQYF.

This clonotype has at least ten counts. This rearrangement joins TRBV7-3 to TRBJ2-7; a weak D match, TRBD1 (5 bases). The CDR3 is 13 amino acids. The germline V gene encodes CDR1 SGHTA and CDR2 FQGTGA. The V and J ends lost 5 bases and 0 bases respectively, with 8 bases between them. CDR3 DNA sequence: TGTGCCAGCAGCCAGGACAACTCCTACGAGCAGTACTTC. Its protein is CASSQDNSYEQYF.

V and J are TRBV5-1 and TRBJ1-2; tentatively, D is TRBD1 (5 bases). The V end was cut by 0 bases, the J end by 4 bases, with 13 bases between. Germline CDR1 is SGHRS and CDR2 is YFSETQ. The CDR3 totals 15 residues. As DNA, the CDR3 is TGCGCCAGCAGCTTGGGTCAGGGAGGAGGCTATGGCTACACCTTC. It specifies CASSLGQGGGYGYTF.

This clonotype was observed a handful of times. This chain uses TRBV6-5 with TRBJ2-7; 7 bases align to TRBD2. V lost 5 bases and J lost 0; bases outside the gene matches: 7. Germline assignment: CDR1 MNHEY and CDR2 SVGAGI. The CDR3 is 15 amino acids. CDR3 residues: CASSGLAEASYEQYF. Here the CDR3 DNA reads TGTGCCAGCAGTGGTCTAGCGGAGGCCTCCTACGAGCAGTACTTC.